This T cell receptor (beta chain) comes out of a study of blood T cell repertoires in COVID-19. Looking at the study overall: There were acute and convalescent COVID-19 samples, and they came from the United States, Italy and Spain. Sources were T cells, B-cell-depleted T cells, or PBMCs; the material itself was cDNA or gDNA.

In the original workflow: The authors estimated nucleated cell counts from reference gene primer amplification. Profiling relied on immunoSEQ multiplex PCR, and the TCRdb table lists in-frame clones only, not all of them. Clone size and V and J calls were adopted from that table, with D and trimming inferred from the DNA. The sample lists over 110,000 clones, over 70% occurring once. The germline V gene encodes CDR1 KGHSH and CDR2 LQKENI. J was trimmed by 4 bases and V by 4 bases; bases with no gene match: 1. This CDR3 has 15 residues. This sequence originates from a woman aged 55-75 years with acute or convalescent COVID-19. The chain has TRBV18 and TRBJ2-2, with 12 bases fitting TRBD2. Sequenced material: peripheral blood. The CDR3 bases are TGTGCCAGCTCACGGGGACTAGCGGGCACCGGGGAGCTGTTTTTT. Amino acid sequence: CASSRGLAGTGELFF. Full variable domain (rest looked up from reference TRBV18 and TRBJ2-2): NAGVMQNPRHLVRRRGQEARLRCSPMKGHSHVYWYRQLPEEGLKFMVYLQKENIIDESGMPKERFSAEFPKEGPSILRIQQVVRGDSAAYFCASSRGLAGTGELFFGEGSRLTVL.